This TCR beta chain appears in the sequencing data of a study of identical twins. Study results and limitations: Within cord blood, abundant beta clonotypes carried fewer insertions, but memory repertoires showed no such trend.

The V and J ends lost 6 bases and 1 base respectively, with 15 bases between them. The CDR3 is 15 residues long. Template switching created a universal primer site, and the cDNA included unique molecular identifiers. TCRdb used MiXCR to reprocess the 5' RACE reads, holding one entry per CDR3 protein. Among about 490,000 distinct CDR3 sequences listed, roughly 15% were seen once. This clonotype showed up many times. The antigen remains undetermined. The same sample was also studied in work on yellow fever vaccine responses in identical twins. Per that paper: The authors reported partly convergent, partly personalized vaccine responses in identical twins.

The material sequenced was CD4+ T cells sorted from blood. The sequence derives from a woman aged 18-35 years in good health. The chain recombines TRBV12-3 or TRBV12-4 with TRBJ2-5, with D possibly TRBD1 on 6 matching bases. The CDR3 loop reads CASRTTGLGQETQYF. The CDR3 DNA is TGTGCCAGCAGAACTACAGGGCTGGGCCAAGAGACCCAGTACTTC.